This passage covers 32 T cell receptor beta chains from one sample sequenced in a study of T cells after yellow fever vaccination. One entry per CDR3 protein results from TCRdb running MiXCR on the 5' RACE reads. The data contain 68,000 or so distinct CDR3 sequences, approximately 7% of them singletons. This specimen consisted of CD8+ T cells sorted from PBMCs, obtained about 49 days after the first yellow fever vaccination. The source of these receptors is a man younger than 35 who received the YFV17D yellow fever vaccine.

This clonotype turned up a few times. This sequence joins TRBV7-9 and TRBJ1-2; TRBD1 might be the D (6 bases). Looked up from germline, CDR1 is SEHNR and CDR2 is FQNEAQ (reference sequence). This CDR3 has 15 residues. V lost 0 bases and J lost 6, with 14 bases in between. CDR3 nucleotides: TGTGCCAGCAGCTTAGCCCCTCCGGGACATGATGGCTACACCTTC. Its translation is CASSLAPPGHDGYTF. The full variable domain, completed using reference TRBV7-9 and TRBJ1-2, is DTGVSQNPRHKITKRGQNVTFRCDPISEHNRLYWYRQTLGQGPEFLTYFQNEAQLEKSRLLSDRFSAERPKGSFSTLEIQRTEQGDSAMYLCASSLAPPGHDGYTFGSGTRLTVV.

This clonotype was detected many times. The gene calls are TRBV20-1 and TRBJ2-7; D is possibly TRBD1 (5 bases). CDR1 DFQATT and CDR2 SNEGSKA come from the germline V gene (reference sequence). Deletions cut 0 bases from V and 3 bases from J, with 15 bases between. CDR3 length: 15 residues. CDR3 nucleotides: TGCAGTGCTAGAGATCTAGAGACAGCCGGCTACGAGCAGTACGTC. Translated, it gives CSARDLETAGYEQYV.

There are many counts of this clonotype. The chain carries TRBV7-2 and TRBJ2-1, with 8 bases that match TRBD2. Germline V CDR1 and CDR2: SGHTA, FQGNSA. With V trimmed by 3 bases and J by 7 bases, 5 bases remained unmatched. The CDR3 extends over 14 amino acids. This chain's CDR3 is CASSFWAGGNEQFF. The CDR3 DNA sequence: TGTGCCAGCAGCTTTTGGGCGGGGGGAAATGAGCAGTTCTTC.

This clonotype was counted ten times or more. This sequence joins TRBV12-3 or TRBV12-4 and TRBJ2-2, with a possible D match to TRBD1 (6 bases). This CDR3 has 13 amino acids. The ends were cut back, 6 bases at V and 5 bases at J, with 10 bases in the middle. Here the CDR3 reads CASRPGTTGELFF. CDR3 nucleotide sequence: TGTGCCAGCAGGCCTGGGACAACCGGGGAGCTGTTTTTT.

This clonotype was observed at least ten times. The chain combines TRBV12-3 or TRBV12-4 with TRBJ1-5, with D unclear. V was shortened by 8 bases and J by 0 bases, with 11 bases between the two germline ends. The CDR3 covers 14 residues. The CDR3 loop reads CASADGYSNQPQHF. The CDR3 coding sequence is TGTGCCAGCGCTGACGGATATAGCAATCAGCCCCAGCATTTT.

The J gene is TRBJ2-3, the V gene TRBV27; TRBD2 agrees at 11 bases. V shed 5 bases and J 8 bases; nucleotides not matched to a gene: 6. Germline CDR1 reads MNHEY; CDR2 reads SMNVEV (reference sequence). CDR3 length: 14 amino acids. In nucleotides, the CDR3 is TGTGCCAGCAGTCCGGGACTAGCGGCCTCTACGCAGTATTTT. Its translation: CASSPGLAASTQYF.

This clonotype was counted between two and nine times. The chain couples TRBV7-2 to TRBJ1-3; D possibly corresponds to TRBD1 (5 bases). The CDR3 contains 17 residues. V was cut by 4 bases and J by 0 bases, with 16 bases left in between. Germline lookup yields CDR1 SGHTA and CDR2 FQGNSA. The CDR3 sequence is CASSSHTGRFSGNTIYF. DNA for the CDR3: TGTGCCAGCAGCTCCCATACAGGTCGCTTCTCTGGAAACACCATATATTTT.

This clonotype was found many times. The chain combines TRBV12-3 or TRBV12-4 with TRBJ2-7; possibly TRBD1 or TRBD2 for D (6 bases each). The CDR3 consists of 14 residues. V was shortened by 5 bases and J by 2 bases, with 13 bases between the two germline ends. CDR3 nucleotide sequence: TGTGCCAGCAGTAAGGGGGGCGAAGCCTACGAGCAGTACTTC. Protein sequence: CASSKGGEAYEQYF.

CDR3 sequence: CASSPAGFWEQYF. The CDR3 DNA sequence: TGTGCCAGCAGCCCCGCCGGGTTCTGGGAGCAGTACTTC. The chain uses TRBV7-8 and TRBJ2-7; D ambiguous. Germline assignment: CDR1 SGHVS and CDR2 FQNEAQ. With 5 bases removed from V and 7 bases from J, the gap between germline ends came to 15 bases. The CDR3 runs 13 residues.

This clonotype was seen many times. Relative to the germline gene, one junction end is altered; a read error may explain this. The CDR3 reads CASSLSHTGELFF. CDR3 coding DNA: TGTGCCAGCAGTCTGAGCCACACCGGGGAGCTGTTTTTT. The chain joins TRBV5-1 to TRBJ2-2; no reliable D call. Germline V CDR1 and CDR2: SGHRS, YFSETQ. CDR3 size: 13 residues. The whole variable domain, filled in from reference TRBV5-1 and TRBJ2-2, reads KAGVTQTPRYLIKTRGQQVTLSCSPISGHRSVSWYQQTPGQGLQFLFEYFSETQRNKGNFPGRFSGRQFSNSRSEMNVSTLELGDSALYLCASSLSHTGELFFGEGSRLTVL.

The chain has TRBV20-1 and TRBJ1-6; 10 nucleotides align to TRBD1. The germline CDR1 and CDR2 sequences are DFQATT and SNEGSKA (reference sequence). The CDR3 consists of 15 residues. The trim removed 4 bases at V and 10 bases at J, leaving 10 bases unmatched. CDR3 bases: TGCAGTGCTACGGCGAGGGACAGGGGAAACTCACCCCTCCACTTT. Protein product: CSATARDRGNSPLHF.

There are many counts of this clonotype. The chain's CDR3 is CASSVDPGGAKDTQYF. For the CDR3, the DNA is TGCGCCAGCAGTGTGGACCCCGGGGGGGCTAAAGATACGCAGTATTTT. This chain joins TRBV10-1 and TRBJ2-3; 8 nucleotides align to TRBD2. The junction had 11 bases not matched to a gene; V was cut back by 4 bases and J by 5 bases. The CDR3 contains 16 residues. CDR1 is WNHNN, CDR2 SYGVQD, per germline (reference sequence).

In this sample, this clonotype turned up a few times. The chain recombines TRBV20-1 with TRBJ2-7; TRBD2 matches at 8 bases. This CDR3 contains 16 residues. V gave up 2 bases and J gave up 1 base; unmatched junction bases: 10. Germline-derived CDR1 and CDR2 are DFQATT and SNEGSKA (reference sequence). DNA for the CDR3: TGCAGTGCTAGAAATCGGGGGGGAAACCCTTCCTACGAGCAGTACTTC. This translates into CSARNRGGNPSYEQYF.

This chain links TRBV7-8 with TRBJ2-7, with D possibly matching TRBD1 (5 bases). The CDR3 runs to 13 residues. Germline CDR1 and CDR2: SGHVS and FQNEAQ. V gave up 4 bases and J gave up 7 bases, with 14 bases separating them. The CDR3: CASSSGHLLEQYF. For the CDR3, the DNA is TGTGCCAGCAGCTCCGGACACCTCCTGGAGCAGTACTTC.

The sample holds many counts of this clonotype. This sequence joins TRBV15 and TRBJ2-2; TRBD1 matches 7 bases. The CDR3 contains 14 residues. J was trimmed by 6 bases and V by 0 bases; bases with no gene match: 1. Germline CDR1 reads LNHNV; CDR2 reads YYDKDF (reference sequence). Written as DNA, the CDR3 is TGTGCCACCAGCAGAGAACAGGGGTCCGGGGAGCTGTTTTTT. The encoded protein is CATSREQGSGELFF.

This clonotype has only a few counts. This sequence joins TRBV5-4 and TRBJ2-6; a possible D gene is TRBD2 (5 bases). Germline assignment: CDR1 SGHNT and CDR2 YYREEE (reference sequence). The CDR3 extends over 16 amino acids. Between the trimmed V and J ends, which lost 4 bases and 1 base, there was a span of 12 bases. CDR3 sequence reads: CASSLSGGSGANVLTF. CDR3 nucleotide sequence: TGTGCCAGCAGCCTCAGCGGCGGGTCTGGGGCCAACGTCCTGACTTTC. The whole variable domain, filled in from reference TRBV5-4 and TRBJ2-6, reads ETGVTQSPTHLIKTRGQQVTLRCSSQSGHNTVSWYQQALGQGPQFIFQYYREEENGRGNFPPRFSGLQFPNYSSELNVNALELDDSALYLCASSLSGGSGANVLTFGAGSRLTVL.

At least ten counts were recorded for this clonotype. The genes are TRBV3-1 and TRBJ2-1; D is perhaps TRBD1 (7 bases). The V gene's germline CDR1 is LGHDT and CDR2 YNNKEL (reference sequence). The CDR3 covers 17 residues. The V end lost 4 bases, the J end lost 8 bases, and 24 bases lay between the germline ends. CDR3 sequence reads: CASSPLDRTIRLDEQFF. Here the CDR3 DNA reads TGTGCCAGCAGCCCCCTGGACAGGACTATACGATTGGATGAGCAGTTCTTC.

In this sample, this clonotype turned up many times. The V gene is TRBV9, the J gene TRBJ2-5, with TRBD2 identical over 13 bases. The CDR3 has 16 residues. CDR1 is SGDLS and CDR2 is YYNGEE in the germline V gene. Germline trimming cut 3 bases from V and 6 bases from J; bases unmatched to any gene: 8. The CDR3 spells CASSAGTSGARKTQYF. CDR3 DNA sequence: TGTGCCAGCAGCGCCGGGACTAGCGGGGCGAGGAAGACCCAGTACTTC. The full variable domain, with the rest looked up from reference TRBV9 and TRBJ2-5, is DSGVTQTPKHLITATGQRVTLRCSPRSGDLSVYWYQQSLDQGLQFLIQYYNGEERAKGNILERFSAQQFPDLHSELNLSSLELGDSALYFCASSAGTSGARKTQYFGPGTRLLVL.

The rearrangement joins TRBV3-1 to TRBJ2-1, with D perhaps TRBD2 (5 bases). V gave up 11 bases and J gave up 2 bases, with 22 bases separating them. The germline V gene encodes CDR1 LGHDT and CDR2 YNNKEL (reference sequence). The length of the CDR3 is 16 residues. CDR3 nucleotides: TGTGCCTCCACCCGCTTGGGAGTGAGCACCTACAATGAGCAGTTCTTC. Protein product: CASTRLGVSTYNEQFF.

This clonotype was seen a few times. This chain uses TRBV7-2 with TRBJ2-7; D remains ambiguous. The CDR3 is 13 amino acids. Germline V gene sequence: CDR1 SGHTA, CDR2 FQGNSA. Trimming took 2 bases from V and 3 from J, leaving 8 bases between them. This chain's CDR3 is CASSLRVNYEQYV. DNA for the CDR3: TGTGCCAGCAGCTTACGGGTCAACTACGAGCAGTACGTC.

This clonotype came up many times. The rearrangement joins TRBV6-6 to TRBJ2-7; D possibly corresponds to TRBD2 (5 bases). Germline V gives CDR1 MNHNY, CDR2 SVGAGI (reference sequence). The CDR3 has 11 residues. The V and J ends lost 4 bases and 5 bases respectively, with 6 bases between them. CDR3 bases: TGTGCCAGCAGTTCCGGGAACGAGCAGTACTTC. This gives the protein CASSSGNEQYF.

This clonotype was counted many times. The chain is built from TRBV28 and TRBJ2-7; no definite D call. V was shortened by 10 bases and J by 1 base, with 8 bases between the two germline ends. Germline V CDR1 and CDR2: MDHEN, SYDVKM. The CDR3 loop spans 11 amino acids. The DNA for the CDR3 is TGTGCCACGGGCAGGTCCTACGAGCAGTACGTC. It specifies CATGRSYEQYV.

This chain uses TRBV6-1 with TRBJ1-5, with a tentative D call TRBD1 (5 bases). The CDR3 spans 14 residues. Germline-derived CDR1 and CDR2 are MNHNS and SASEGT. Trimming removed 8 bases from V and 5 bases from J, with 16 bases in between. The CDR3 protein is CASYNGGLDQPQHF. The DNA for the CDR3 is TGTGCCAGCTATAACGGGGGTCTGGATCAGCCCCAGCATTTT.

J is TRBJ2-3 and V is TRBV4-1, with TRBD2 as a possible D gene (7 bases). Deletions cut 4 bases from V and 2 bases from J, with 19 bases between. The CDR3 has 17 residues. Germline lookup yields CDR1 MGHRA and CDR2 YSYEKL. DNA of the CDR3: TGCGCCAGCAGCCTCCGGACAGCGGGGACCGCCACAGATACGCAGTATTTT. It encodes CASSLRTAGTATDTQYF.

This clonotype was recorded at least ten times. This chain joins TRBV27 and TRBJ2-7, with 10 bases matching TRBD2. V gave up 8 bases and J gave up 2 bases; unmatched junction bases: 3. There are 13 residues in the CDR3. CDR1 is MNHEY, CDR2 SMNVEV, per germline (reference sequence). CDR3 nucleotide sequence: TGTGCCAGCGGGCTAGCGGGGGCCTACGAGCAGTACTTC. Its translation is CASGLAGAYEQYF.

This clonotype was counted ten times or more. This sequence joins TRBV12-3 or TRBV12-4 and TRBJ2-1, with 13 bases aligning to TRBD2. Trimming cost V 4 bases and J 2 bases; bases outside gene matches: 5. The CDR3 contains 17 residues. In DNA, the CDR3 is TGTGCCAGCAGTTCCCATGGACTAGCGGGGGCCTACAATGAGCAGTTCTTC. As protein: CASSSHGLAGAYNEQFF.

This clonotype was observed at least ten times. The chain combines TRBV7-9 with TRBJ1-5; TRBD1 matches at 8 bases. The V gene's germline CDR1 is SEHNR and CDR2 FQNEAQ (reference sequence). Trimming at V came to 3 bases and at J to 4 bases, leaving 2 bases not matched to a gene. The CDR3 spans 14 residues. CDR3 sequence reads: CASSLDRENQPQHF. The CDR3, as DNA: TGTGCCAGCAGCTTGGACAGGGAAAATCAGCCCCAGCATTTT.

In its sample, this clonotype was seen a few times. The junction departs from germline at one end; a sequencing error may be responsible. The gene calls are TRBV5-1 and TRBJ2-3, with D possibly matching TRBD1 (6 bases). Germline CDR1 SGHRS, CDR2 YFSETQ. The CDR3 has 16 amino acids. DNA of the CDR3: TGCGACAGCAGCTTGGCCCTAACAGGGTGGACAGATACGCAGTATTTT. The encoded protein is CDSSLALTGWTDTQYF.

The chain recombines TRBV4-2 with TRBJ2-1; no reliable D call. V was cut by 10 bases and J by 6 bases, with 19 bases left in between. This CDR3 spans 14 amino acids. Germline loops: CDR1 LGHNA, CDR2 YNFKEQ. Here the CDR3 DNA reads TGTGCCATGGGCCCCGGGCTCCTCTGCAATGAGCAGTTCTTC. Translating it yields CAMGPGLLCNEQFF.

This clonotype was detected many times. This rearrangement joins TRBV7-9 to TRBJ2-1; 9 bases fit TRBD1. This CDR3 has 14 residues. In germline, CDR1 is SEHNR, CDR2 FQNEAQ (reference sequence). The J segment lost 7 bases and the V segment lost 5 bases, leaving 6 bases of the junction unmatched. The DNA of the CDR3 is TGTGCCAGCAGCAGCCGGGACAGGGTAAATGAGCAGTTCTTC. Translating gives CASSSRDRVNEQFF.

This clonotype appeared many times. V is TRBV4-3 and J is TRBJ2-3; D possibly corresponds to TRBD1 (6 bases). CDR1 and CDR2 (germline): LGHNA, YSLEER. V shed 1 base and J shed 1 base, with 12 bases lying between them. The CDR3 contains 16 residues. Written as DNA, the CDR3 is TGCGCCAGCAGCCAAGCGATGGACAGAGGCACAGATACGCAGTATTTT. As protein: CASSQAMDRGTDTQYF.

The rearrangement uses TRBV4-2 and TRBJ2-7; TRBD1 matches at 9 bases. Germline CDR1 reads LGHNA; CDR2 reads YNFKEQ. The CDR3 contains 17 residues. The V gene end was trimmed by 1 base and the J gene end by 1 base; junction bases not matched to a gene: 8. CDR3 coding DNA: TGTGCCAGCAGCCAAGTATTCATCGGGACAGGGTCCTACGAGCAGTACTTC. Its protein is CASSQVFIGTGSYEQYF.